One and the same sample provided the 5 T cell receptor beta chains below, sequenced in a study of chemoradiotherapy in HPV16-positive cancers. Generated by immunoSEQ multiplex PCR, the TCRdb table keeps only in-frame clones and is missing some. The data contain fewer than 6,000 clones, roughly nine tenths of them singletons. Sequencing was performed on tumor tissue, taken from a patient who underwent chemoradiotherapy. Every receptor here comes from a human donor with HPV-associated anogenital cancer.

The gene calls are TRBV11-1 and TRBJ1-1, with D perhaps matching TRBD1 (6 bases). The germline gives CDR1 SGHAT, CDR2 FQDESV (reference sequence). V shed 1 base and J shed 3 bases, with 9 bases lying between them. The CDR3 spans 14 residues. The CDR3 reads CASSLEQGYTEAFF. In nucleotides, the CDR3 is TGTGCCAGCAGCTTAGAACAGGGTTACACTGAAGCTTTCTTT.

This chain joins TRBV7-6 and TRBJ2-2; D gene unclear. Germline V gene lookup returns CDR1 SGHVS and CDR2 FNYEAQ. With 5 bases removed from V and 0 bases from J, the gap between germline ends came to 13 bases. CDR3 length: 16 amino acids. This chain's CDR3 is CASSPVGLSNTGELFF. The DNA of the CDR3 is TGTGCCAGCAGCCCCGTAGGGCTCTCGAACACCGGGGAGCTGTTTTTT.

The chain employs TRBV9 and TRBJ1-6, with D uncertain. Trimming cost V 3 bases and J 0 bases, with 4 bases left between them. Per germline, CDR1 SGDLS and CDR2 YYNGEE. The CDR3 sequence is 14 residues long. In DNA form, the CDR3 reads TGTGCCAGCAGCGAGAGCTCCTATAATTCACCCCTCCACTTT. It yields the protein CASSESSYNSPLHF.

CDR3 sequence: CASSWLRGTPGGGVNNEQFF. The CDR3 DNA follows: TGTGCCAGTAGTTGGCTTAGGGGTACCCCGGGAGGAGGAGTAAACAATGAGCAGTTCTTC. This rearrangement joins TRBV19 to TRBJ2-1, with 7 nucleotides matching TRBD2. Germline trimming cut 5 bases from V and 5 bases from J; bases unmatched to any gene: 24. CDR1 is LNHDA and CDR2 is SQIVND in the germline V gene (reference sequence). The CDR3 extends over 20 amino acids.

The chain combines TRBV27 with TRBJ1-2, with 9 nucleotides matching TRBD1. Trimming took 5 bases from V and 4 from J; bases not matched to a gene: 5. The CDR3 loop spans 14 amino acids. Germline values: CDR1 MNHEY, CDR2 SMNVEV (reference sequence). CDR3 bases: TGTGCCAGCAGTCGACAGGGGGATACCTATGGCTACACCTTC. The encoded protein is CASSRQGDTYGYTF.